The 22 T cell receptor beta chains given below trace back to one sample, sequenced in a study of blood T cell repertoires in COVID-19 (dated by TCRdb to the early 2020s). The library was generated by the immunoSEQ multiplex PCR assay. TCRdb stores this immuneACCESS table with in-frame sequences only. Part of the clones is absent; in the studies checked, under half of the shortfall reflects unresolved V genes, and no reason is known for the rest. Across this sample there are 400,000 to 550,000 clones, with 75% to 90% seen only once. The ten largest clones take up 4.3% of the sample. The sequencing sample was made of peripheral blood. These receptors originate from a woman in her twenties or thirties with acute or convalescent COVID-19.

Concerning this clone itself: At the DNA level, this CDR3 is encoded by other sequences in the same sample as well. The V and J genes are TRBV30 and TRBJ1-3; D is unclear. Germline V CDR1 and CDR2: GTSNPN, SVGIG (reference sequence). V was trimmed by 3 bases and J by 0 bases, leaving 6 bases between them. The CDR3 has 13 amino acids. Here the CDR3 reads CAWSGSSGNTIYF. Written as DNA, the CDR3 is TGTGCCTGGAGCGGGTCCTCTGGAAACACCATATATTTT. The full variable domain, completed using reference TRBV30 and TRBJ1-3, is SQTIHQWPATLVQPVGSPLSLECTVEGTSNPNLYWYRQAAGRGLQLLFYSVGIGQISSEVPQNLSASRPQDRQFILSSKKLLLSDSGFYLCAWSGSSGNTIYFGEGSWLTVV.

V usage is TRBV10-3 and J usage is TRBJ1-2, with no clear D. Trimming left V 4 bases short and J 0 bases short, with 9 bases between. This CDR3 region has 14 residues. Germline CDR1 is ENHRY and CDR2 is SYGVKD. CDR3 protein: CAISGSAPNYGYTF. In nucleotides, the CDR3 is TGTGCCATCAGTGGTTCCGCGCCTAACTATGGCTACACCTTC.

The chain links TRBV12-3 or TRBV12-4 to TRBJ2-1, with D unclear. The V gene lost 6 bases and the J gene lost 0 bases, with 6 bases spanning the gap. This CDR3 contains 13 residues. Here the CDR3 DNA reads TGTGCCAGCAGCCTCTACTCCTACAATGAGCAGTTCTTC. Residues: CASSLYSYNEQFF.

The chain couples TRBV6-1 to TRBJ1-1, with a tentative D call TRBD1 (5 bases). The germline gives CDR1 MNHNS, CDR2 SASEGT. This CDR3 contains 14 residues. V dropped 3 bases and J dropped 1 base, with 9 bases sitting between them. The CDR3 DNA reads TGTGCCAGCAGTGAGAACACAGGGAACACTGAAGCTTTCTTT. This translates into CASSENTGNTEAFF.

This rearrangement joins TRBV28 to TRBJ1-1, with D possibly being TRBD1 (6 bases). V was trimmed by 7 bases and J by 6 bases, leaving 18 bases between them. Per germline, CDR1 MDHEN and CDR2 SYDVKM. There are 14 residues in the CDR3. The CDR3 sequence: CASTYPQGMPEAFF. DNA of the CDR3: TGTGCCAGCACCTATCCACAGGGTATGCCTGAAGCTTTCTTT.

This clone was observed a single time. This chain joins TRBV3-1 (or the pseudogene TRBV3-2) and TRBJ2-1; 13 nucleotides line up with TRBD2. V trimming: 1 base; J trimming: 10 bases; junction bases outside the gene matches: 7. The CDR3 sequence is 16 residues long. Germline V gene data show CDR1 as LGHDT and CDR2 as YNNKEL (reference sequence). CDR3 sequence: CASSQGRTSGGREQFF. In nucleotides, the CDR3 is TGTGCCAGCAGCCAAGGCAGGACTAGCGGGGGCAGAGAGCAGTTCTTC.

The chain joins TRBV19 to TRBJ2-7, with 8 bases lining up with TRBD1. The CDR3 covers 18 residues. Per the germline V gene, CDR1 is LNHDA and CDR2 is SQIVND (reference sequence). J was trimmed by 1 base and V by 6 bases; bases with no gene match: 17. The CDR3: CASSPGPNGQGVSYEQYF. In DNA, the CDR3 is TGTGCCAGTAGCCCCGGCCCTAATGGACAGGGAGTTTCCTACGAGCAGTACTTC.

This sequence joins TRBV3-1 (or the pseudogene TRBV3-2) and TRBJ2-7, with 12 positions matching TRBD1. With 0 bases clipped from V and 5 bases from J, the junction kept 14 bases outside the gene matches. The CDR3 consists of 19 residues. Germline V gives CDR1 LGHDT, CDR2 YNNKEL (reference sequence). The CDR3 DNA reads TGTGCCAGCAGCCAAGAGGGGGACAGGGGGCTAGAATCGTCCCACGAGCAGTACTTC. This codes for CASSQEGDRGLESSHEQYF.

This clone was detected only a few times. V gene TRBV7-9 combines with J gene TRBJ1-3, with unresolved D. CDR3 length: 16 amino acids. CDR1 and CDR2 from the germline V gene are SEHNR and FQNEAQ (reference sequence). With 2 bases removed from V and 0 bases from J, the gap between germline ends came to 11 bases. CDR3 region: CASSLSTESSGNTIYF. The CDR3, as DNA: TGTGCCAGCAGCTTAAGCACAGAATCCTCTGGAAACACCATATATTTT.

This clone was counted once. V is TRBV4-1 and J is TRBJ1-4, with a tentative D call TRBD1 (5 bases). Trimming stripped 0 bases from V and 7 bases from J, with 15 bases between. Germline assignment: CDR1 MGHRA and CDR2 YSYEKL. The CDR3 totals 16 residues. The CDR3 loop is CASSQDWGVVGEKLFF. The DNA for the CDR3 is TGCGCCAGCAGCCAAGATTGGGGGGTCGTGGGTGAAAAACTGTTTTTT.

This chain joins TRBV11-3 and TRBJ2-7, with D maybe TRBD2 (6 bases). The germline V gene has CDR1 SGHNT and CDR2 YENEEA. The CDR3 spans 13 residues. V was cut by 0 bases and J by 6 bases, with 9 bases left in between. The CDR3 spells CASSLDTSSEQYF. The CDR3 DNA sequence: TGTGCCAGCAGCTTAGACACTAGCTCCGAGCAGTACTTC.

The J gene is TRBJ2-1, the V gene TRBV30, with D hard to call. The CDR3 extends over 12 amino acids. Trimming shortened V by 1 base and J by 10 bases, and 11 bases separated the two germline ends. Germline V gene lookup returns CDR1 GTSNPN and CDR2 SVGIG (reference sequence). The CDR3 sequence is CAWSDRNWEQFF. In nucleotides, the CDR3 is TGTGCCTGGAGTGACCGCAACTGGGAGCAGTTCTTC.

The CDR3 DNA follows: TGTGCCAGCAGCATCTCCCGGGGGACAGCCTATGGCTACACCTTC. Protein product: CASSISRGTAYGYTF. The V and J genes are TRBV9 and TRBJ1-2; 7 bases match TRBD1. The V and J ends lost 4 bases and 4 bases, in that order; junction bases with no gene match: 10. The germline gives CDR1 SGDLS, CDR2 YYNGEE. CDR3 length: 15 residues.

The chain employs TRBV7-6 and TRBJ1-3; TRBD1 is a possible D gene (5 bases). There are 14 residues in the CDR3. Germline lookup yields CDR1 SGHVS and CDR2 FNYEAQ. V was trimmed by 5 bases and J by 0 bases, leaving 8 bases between them. The CDR3 spells CASSKGLSGNTIYF. CDR3 nucleotides: TGTGCCAGCAGCAAGGGACTCTCTGGAAACACCATATATTTT.

This chain uses TRBV15 with TRBJ1-5, with D maybe TRBD1 (5 bases). Germline lookup yields CDR1 LNHNV and CDR2 YYDKDF (reference sequence). V was shortened by 2 bases and J by 0 bases, with 8 bases between the two germline ends. The CDR3 is 15 residues long. This CDR3 is CATSRQDNSNQPQHF. DNA for the CDR3: TGTGCCACCAGCAGACAGGACAATAGCAATCAGCCCCAGCATTTT.

This rearrangement joins TRBV5-1 to TRBJ1-1, with a possible D match to TRBD1 (6 bases). The germline V gene encodes CDR1 SGHRS and CDR2 YFSETQ. The CDR3 sequence is 15 residues long. V was trimmed by 0 bases and J by 1 base, leaving 10 bases between them. DNA for the CDR3: TGCGCCAGCAGCTTGGTGGGGGCCGGGAACACTGAAGCTTTCTTT. It is translated as CASSLVGAGNTEAFF.

In DNA form, the CDR3 reads TGTGCCACCAGCAGAGATCTCGGGGATGCTAACTATGGCTACACCTTC. Protein: CATSRDLGDANYGYTF. V and J are TRBV15 and TRBJ1-2; D uncertain. The V gene lost 0 bases and the J gene lost 0 bases, with 11 bases spanning the gap. CDR1 LNHNV and CDR2 YYDKDF come from the germline V gene (reference sequence). The CDR3 sequence is 16 residues long. The full variable domain, in which reference TRBV15 and TRBJ1-2 provide the parts outside the CDR3, is DAMVIQNPRYQVTQFGKPVTLSCSQTLNHNVMYWYQQKSSQAPKLLFHYYDKDFNNEADTPDNFQSRRPNTSFCFLDIRSPGLGDTAMYLCATSRDLGDANYGYTFGSGTRLTVV.

The gene calls are TRBV20-1 and TRBJ2-4; 8 positions agree with TRBD2. V was pared by 3 bases and J by 8 bases, with 18 bases of the junction left unmatched. CDR1 is DFQATT, CDR2 SNEGSKA, per germline (reference sequence). The length of the CDR3 is 17 residues. CDR3 residues: CSASRVGGGSVLDIQYF. CDR3 coding DNA: TGCAGTGCTAGTCGGGTGGGCGGGGGGTCCGTGCTAGACATTCAGTACTTC.

The rearrangement links TRBV18 to TRBJ2-7, with 12 nucleotides matching TRBD2. Germline V gene data show CDR1 as KGHSH and CDR2 as LQKENI. The CDR3 runs 15 residues. V shed 3 bases, J shed 3 bases, and the junction held 3 bases outside the gene matches. CDR3 DNA: TGTGCCAGCTCACCGACTAGCGGGGGCCGCTACGAGCAGTACTTC. Protein: CASSPTSGGRYEQYF.

The genes are TRBV3-1 (or the pseudogene TRBV3-2) and TRBJ2-2; no reliable D call. V was pared by 6 bases and J by 7 bases, with 12 bases between. This CDR3 region has 13 residues. CDR1 and CDR2 (germline): LGHDT, YNNKEL (reference sequence). Here the CDR3 DNA reads TGTGCCAGCAGACCACAGTTGGGCGGGGAGCTGTTTTTT. Its translation: CASRPQLGGELFF.

The genes are TRBV27 and TRBJ2-3; 9 bases map to TRBD2. The V segment lost 4 bases and the J segment 5 bases; nucleotides outside the gene matches: 4. The CDR3 spans 14 residues. Germline lookup yields CDR1 MNHEY and CDR2 SMNVEV (reference sequence). The CDR3 sequence: CASSSGLAIDTQYF. As DNA, the CDR3 is TGTGCCAGCAGTTCGGGACTAGCTATAGATACGCAGTATTTT.

The gene calls are TRBV11-2 and TRBJ1-4; D uncertain. Trimming removed 1 base at V and 11 bases at J, with 11 bases between. Germline loops: CDR1 SGHAT, CDR2 FQNNGV. The CDR3 length is 13 residues. CDR3 in DNA: TGTGCCAGCAGCTTAGGAGTTGGGAGTAAACTGTTTTTT. The encoded protein is CASSLGVGSKLFF.